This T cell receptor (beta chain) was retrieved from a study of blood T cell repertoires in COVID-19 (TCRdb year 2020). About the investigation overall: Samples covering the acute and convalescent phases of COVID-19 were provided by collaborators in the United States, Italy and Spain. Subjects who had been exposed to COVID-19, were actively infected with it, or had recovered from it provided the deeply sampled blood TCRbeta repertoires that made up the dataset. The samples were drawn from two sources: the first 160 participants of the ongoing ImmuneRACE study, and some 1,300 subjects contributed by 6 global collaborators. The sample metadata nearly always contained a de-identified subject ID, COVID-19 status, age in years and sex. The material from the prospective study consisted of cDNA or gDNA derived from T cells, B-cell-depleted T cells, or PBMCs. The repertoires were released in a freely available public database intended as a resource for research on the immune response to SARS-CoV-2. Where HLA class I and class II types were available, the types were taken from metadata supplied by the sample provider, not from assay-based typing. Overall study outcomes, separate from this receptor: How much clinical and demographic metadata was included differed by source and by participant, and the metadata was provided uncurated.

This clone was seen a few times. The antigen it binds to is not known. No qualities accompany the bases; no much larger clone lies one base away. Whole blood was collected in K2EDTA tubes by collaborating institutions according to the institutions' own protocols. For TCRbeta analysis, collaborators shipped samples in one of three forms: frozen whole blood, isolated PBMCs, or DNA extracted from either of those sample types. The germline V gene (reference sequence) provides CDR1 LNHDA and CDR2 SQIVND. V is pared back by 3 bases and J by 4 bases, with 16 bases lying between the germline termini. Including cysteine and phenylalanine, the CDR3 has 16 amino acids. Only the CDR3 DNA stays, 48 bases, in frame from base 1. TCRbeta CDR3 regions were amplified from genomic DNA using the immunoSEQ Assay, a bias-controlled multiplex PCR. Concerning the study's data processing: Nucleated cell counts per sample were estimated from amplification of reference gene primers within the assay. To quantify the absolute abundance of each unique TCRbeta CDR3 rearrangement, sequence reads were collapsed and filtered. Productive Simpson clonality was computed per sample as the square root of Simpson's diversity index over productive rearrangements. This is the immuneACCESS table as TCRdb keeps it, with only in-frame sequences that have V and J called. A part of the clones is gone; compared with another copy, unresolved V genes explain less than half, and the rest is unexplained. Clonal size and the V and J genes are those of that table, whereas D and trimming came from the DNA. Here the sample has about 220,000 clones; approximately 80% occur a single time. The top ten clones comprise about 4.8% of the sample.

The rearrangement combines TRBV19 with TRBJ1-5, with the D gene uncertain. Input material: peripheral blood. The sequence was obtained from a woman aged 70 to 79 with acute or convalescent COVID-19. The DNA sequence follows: TGTGCCAGTAGTATCGGGGTGTCCGGGCGGAATCAGCCCCAGCATTTT. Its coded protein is CASSIGVSGRNQPQHF. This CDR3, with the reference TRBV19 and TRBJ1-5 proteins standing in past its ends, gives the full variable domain DGGITQSPKYLFRKEGQNVTLSCEQNLNHDAMYWYRQDPGQGLRLIYYSQIVNDFQKGDIAEGYSVSREKKESFPLTVTSAQKNPTAFYLCASSIGVSGRNQPQHFGDGTRLSIL.